The following is a T cell receptor beta chain sequence with its context. Its antigen is still unknown. No base quality information exists; no much larger clone differs at one position. Trimming removed 1 base from V and 6 bases from J; the gene matches leave 3 bases unexplained. From the cysteine through the phenylalanine, the CDR3 covers 14 amino acids. CDR3 DNA is the only sequence kept; it has 42 bases, read in frame from the first base. The CDR1 and CDR2 encoded by the germline V gene are SGHTA and FQGNSA. Library method: PCR. Data came from an Illumina HiSeq 2500. TCR library preparation used molecular barcoding, with unique molecular identifiers applied to normalize quantification of the TCRbeta repertoire. In-frame beta chains were kept once TCRdb had trimmed the public reads at Q25 with fastp and called clones with MiXCR. Rows with a matching CDR3 protein are joined into one entry that keeps the most common DNA and genes. This sample is represented by 440,000 or so distinct CDR3 sequences; over 40% of them were singletons. The top ten clonotypes cover around 29% of the sample.

These data are taken from a study of T-cell reconstitution after alpha-beta-depleted transplantation in children (dated by TCRdb to 2015 to 2016). Background for the entire study: Using TCR repertoire profiling, the study followed T-cell immune reconstitution in a quantitative way in children after TCRalphabeta/CD19-depleted allogeneic hematopoietic cell transplantation. What the authors observed across the whole study: The apparently early alphabetaT-cell count recovery about two months after transplant was reportedly dependent on only several hundred rapidly expanded clones derived from non-depleted graft cells. Over subsequent months, a decline in hyperexpanded clone frequencies was noted, and after one year, T-cell counts and TCRbeta diversity were mostly ascribed to newly produced T cells. In some patients, high TCRbeta diversity at day 60 was attributed to recipient T cells and intrathymic progenitors that had survived conditioning.

The label giving this sample's treatment or condition can be read as: allogeneic hematopoietic cell transplantation with graft depleted of TCRalphabeta T cells and CD19 B cells. The transplant recipients were children given TCRalphabeta/CD19-depleted allogeneic hematopoietic cell grafts. Recombination connected TRBV7-2 to TRBJ2-3; 8 of the junction bases match TRBD2. This clonotype was sampled from a girl aged 2-10 years with aplastic anemia, due to receive a stem cell transplant. The sequenced sample was PBMCs, obtained before TCRalphabeta/CD19-depleted stem cell transplant. At the DNA level, the sequence is TGTGCCAGCAGCTTAGGCGGGGGGCTGGATACGCAGTATTTT. It encodes CASSLGGGLDTQYF.